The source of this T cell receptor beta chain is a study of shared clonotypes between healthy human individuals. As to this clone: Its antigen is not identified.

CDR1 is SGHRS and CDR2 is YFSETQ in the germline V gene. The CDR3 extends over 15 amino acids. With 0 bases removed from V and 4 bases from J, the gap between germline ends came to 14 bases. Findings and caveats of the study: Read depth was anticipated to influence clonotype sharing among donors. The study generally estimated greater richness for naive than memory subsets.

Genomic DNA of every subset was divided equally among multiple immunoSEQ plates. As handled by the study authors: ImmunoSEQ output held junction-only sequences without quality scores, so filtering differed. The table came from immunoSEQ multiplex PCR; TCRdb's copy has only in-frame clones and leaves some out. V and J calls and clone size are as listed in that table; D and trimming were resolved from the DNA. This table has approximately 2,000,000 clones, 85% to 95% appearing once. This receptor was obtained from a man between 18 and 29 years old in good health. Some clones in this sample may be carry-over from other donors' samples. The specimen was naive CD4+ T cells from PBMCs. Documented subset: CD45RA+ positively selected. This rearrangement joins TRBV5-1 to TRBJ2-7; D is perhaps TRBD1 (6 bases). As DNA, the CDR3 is TGCGCCAGCAGCTTGGCCGCAGGGGTGATGTACGAGCAGTACTTC. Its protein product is CASSLAAGVMYEQYF.